Listed below are T cell receptor beta chains from one sample, sequenced in a study of identifying expanded T cells in peripheral blood. Assay used: immunoSEQ multiplex PCR; TCRdb lists only in-frame clones, some missing. The sample records nearly 60,000 clones, roughly 90% being singletons. Material for sequencing was blood. Receptors originate from a person aged 18-70 years in good health. The CDR3 runs from the conserved cysteine through the conserved F or W. The D gene is left open where the match is weak. Size tells how often a clone was seen (once, few, many) or the class of an expanded clone, and some rows leave it out.

CDR3,DNA,J,D,V,size
CASSELGGGMNTEAFF,TGTGCCAGCAGCGAACTAGGCGGGGGCATGAACACTGAAGCTTTCTTT,TRBJ1-1,.,TRBV28,.
CASSFEGQGNHEQYF,TGTGCCAGCAGTTTCGAGGGACAGGGTAACCACGAGCAGTACTTC,TRBJ2-7,TRBD1,TRBV28,.
CASRTPGEWNTEAFF,TGTGCCAGCAGAACGCCCGGAGAGTGGAACACTGAAGCTTTCTTT,TRBJ1-1,.,TRBV28,once
CASSQVRGRAEAFF,TGCGCCAGCAGCCAAGTTAGGGGGCGGGCTGAAGCTTTCTTT,TRBJ1-1,TRBD1,TRBV4-3,once
CASSYSTAGGTGELFF,TGTGCCAGCAGTTACTCCACGGCCGGTGGCACCGGGGAGCTGTTTTTT,TRBJ2-2,.,TRBV6-6,.
CASSLLAGGREQFF,TGTGCCAGCAGCTTGCTAGCGGGAGGTCGCGAGCAGTTCTTC,TRBJ2-1,TRBD2,TRBV7-9,once
CASSEGGGQGNEKLFF,TGTGCCAGCAGTGAAGGTGGGGGACAGGGCAATGAAAAACTGTTTTTT,TRBJ1-4,TRBD1,TRBV6-1,few
CASSPLRPTGVDSPLHF,TGTGCCAGCTCACCACTTCGCCCTACAGGGGTTGATTCACCCCTCCACTTT,TRBJ1-6,TRBD1,TRBV18,.
CASSLYRSGGGLPGTQYF,TGTGCCAGCAGCTTATATCGTTCTGGCGGGGGCCTTCCCGGGACCCAGTACTTC,TRBJ2-5,.,TRBV7-2,.
CASSNTWGGNEKLFF,TGTGCCAGTAGTAATACCTGGGGGGGGAATGAAAAACTGTTTTTT,TRBJ1-4,.,TRBV19,.
CASSLTGLGGYTF,TGTGCCAGCAGCTTGACAGGCTTGGGAGGCTACACCTTC,TRBJ1-2,.,TRBV5-4,few
CASSLTGQGSYEQYF,TGCGCCAGCAGTTTAACGGGACAGGGGTCCTACGAGCAGTACTTC,TRBJ2-7,TRBD1,TRBV10-2,.
CASSHGQGALETQYF,TGTGCCAGCAGCCACGGACAGGGGGCGCTGGAGACCCAGTACTTC,TRBJ2-5,TRBD1,TRBV28,.
CASSYSGTTETQYF,TGTGCCAGCAGTTACTCAGGGACTACGGAGACCCAGTACTTC,TRBJ2-5,TRBD2,TRBV6-5,.
CASSAGGGVNIQYF,TGCGCCAGCAGTGCCGGCGGGGGAGTTAACATTCAGTACTTC,TRBJ2-4,TRBD2,TRBV23-1,once
CASSYQGLTSTDTQYF,TGTGCCAGCAGTTACCAAGGACTCACTAGCACAGATACGCAGTATTTT,TRBJ2-3,.,TRBV6-5,.
CASGSLIGRGTEAFF,TGTGCCAGCGGGTCTTTGATAGGGAGAGGGACTGAAGCTTTCTTT,TRBJ1-1,.,TRBV28,.
CASSYSAGGETQYF,TGTGCCAGCAGTTACTCGGCAGGGGGGGAGACCCAGTACTTC,TRBJ2-5,.,TRBV6-6,.
CASRESGSLFDTQYF,TGTGCCAGCAGAGAAAGCGGGAGCCTCTTTGATACGCAGTATTTT,TRBJ2-3,TRBD2,TRBV2,.
CASKTGTGGTAEAFF,TGTGCCAGTAAGACCGGGACAGGGGGAACGGCTGAAGCTTTCTTT,TRBJ1-1,TRBD1,TRBV19,.
CASSIISNGYTF,TGTGCCAGCAGCATCATATCCAATGGCTACACCTTC,TRBJ1-2,.,TRBV7-2,.
CASSLFDTQYF,TGCGCCAGCAGCTTGTTCGATACGCAGTATTTT,TRBJ2-3,.,TRBV5-1,.
CASSSTQGAGSPLHF,TGCGCCAGCAGCTCCACTCAGGGGGCTGGGTCACCCCTCCACTTT,TRBJ1-6,TRBD1,TRBV5-1,.
CASSKGRSYEQYF,TGTGCCAGCAGCAAGGGGCGGTCCTACGAGCAGTACTTC,TRBJ2-7,.,TRBV6-5,.
CASRPGPSGANVLTF,TGTGCCAGCAGACCTGGACCTTCTGGGGCCAACGTCCTGACTTTC,TRBJ2-6,.,TRBV11-2,.
CAWSGDSVRYTF,TGTGCCTGGAGTGGGGACAGCGTAAGATACACCTTC,TRBJ1-2,TRBD1,TRBV30,once
CASAPRTSYEQYF,TGTGCCAGCGCCCCTAGGACCTCCTACGAGCAGTACTTC,TRBJ2-7,.,TRBV7-9,.
CASSPRLGGPQYF,TGTGCCAGCAGCCCAAGACTGGGGGGCCCCCAGTACTTC,TRBJ2-5,.,TRBV28,.
CASSSTLGGPPTDTQYF,TGTGCCAGCAGCTCCACTTTAGGGGGGCCCCCCACAGATACGCAGTATTTT,TRBJ2-3,.,TRBV5-4,.
CAWSVWRGGASTDTQYF,TGTGCCTGGAGTGTATGGCGCGGGGGGGCTAGCACAGATACGCAGTATTTT,TRBJ2-3,TRBD2,TRBV30,.
CASSVGRVSYEQYF,TGTGCCAGCAGCGTAGGCCGGGTCTCCTACGAGCAGTACTTC,TRBJ2-7,.,TRBV9,.
CTSDGGADTGELFF,TGCACCAGCGACGGGGGGGCTGACACCGGGGAGCTGTTTTTT,TRBJ2-2,.,TRBV1,.
CASSLRGRQTNTEAFF,TGTGCCAGCAGCTTAAGGGGTCGGCAGACGAACACTGAAGCTTTCTTT,TRBJ1-1,.,TRBV11-2,.
CASSDGQNNEQFF,TGTGCCAGCAGTGACGGTCAAAACAATGAGCAGTTCTTC,TRBJ2-1,.,TRBV6-4,few
CASSYFGGDGYEQYF,TGTGCCAGCAGTTACTTCGGGGGCGACGGCTACGAGCAGTACTTC,TRBJ2-7,.,TRBV6-5,.
CASSYSGSYYEQYF,TGTGCCAGCAGTTACTCGGGGTCTTACTACGAGCAGTACTTC,TRBJ2-7,.,TRBV6-6,.
CASSEYVLAGASHTDTQYF,TGTGCCAGCAGTGAATATGTACTAGCGGGAGCGAGCCACACAGATACGCAGTATTTT,TRBJ2-3,TRBD2,TRBV2,.
CANRTGNGANVLTF,TGCGCCAACAGGACAGGGAATGGGGCCAACGTCCTGACTTTC,TRBJ2-6,TRBD1,TRBV10-1,.
CASSQEGTSLDEQYF,TGCGCCAGCAGCCAAGAAGGGACTAGCCTCGACGAGCAGTACTTC,TRBJ2-7,TRBD2,TRBV4-3,once
CASSRDRWSEQYF,TGTGCCAGCAGCCGGGACCGATGGAGCGAGCAGTACTTC,TRBJ2-7,.,TRBV11-1,.
CSVEGGDTQYF,TGCAGCGTTGAAGGGGGGGATACGCAGTATTTT,TRBJ2-3,.,TRBV29-1,.
CAISGEYEQYF,TGTGCCATCAGTGGCGAATACGAGCAGTACTTC,TRBJ2-7,.,TRBV10-3,.
CAISEYADTQYF,TGTGCCATCAGTGAGTACGCAGATACGCAGTATTTT,TRBJ2-3,.,TRBV10-3,.
CASSEAPRGREQYF,TGTGCCAGCAGTGAAGCGCCTAGGGGGCGCGAGCAGTACTTC,TRBJ2-7,TRBD1,TRBV6-1,.
CASGLVPWASGRAGYNEQFF,TGTGCTAGTGGTTTGGTACCCTGGGCTAGCGGGAGGGCGGGCTACAATGAGCAGTTCTTC,TRBJ2-1,TRBD2,TRBV12-5,once
CASSYSKTGYEQYF,TGTGCCAGCAGTTACTCCAAAACAGGGTACGAGCAGTACTTC,TRBJ2-7,.,TRBV6-5,.
CASSYGTEQYF,TGTGCCAGCAGCTATGGTACGGAGCAGTACTTC,TRBJ2-7,.,TRBV5-4,.